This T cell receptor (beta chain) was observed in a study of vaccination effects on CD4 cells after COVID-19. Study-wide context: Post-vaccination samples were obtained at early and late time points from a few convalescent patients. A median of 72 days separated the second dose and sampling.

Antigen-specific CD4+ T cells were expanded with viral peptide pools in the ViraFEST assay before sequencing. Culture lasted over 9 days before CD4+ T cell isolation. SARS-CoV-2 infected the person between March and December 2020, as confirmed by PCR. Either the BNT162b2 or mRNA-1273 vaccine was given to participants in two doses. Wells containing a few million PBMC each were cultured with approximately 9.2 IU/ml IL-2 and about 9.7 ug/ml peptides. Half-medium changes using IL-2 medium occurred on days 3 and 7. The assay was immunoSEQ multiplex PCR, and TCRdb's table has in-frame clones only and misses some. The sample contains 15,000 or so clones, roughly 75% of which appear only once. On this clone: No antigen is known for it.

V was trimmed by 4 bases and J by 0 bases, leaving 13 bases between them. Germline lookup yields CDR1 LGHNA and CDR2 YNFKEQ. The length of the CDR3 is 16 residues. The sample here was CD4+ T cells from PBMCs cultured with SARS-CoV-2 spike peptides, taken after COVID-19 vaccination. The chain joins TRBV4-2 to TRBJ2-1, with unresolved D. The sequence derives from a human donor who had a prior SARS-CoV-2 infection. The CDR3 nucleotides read TGTGCCAGCAGCCTAGCAAAGACCCGCTCCTACAATGAGCAGTTCTTC. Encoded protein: CASSLAKTRSYNEQFF.